Listed below are T cell receptor beta chains from one sample, sequenced in a study of patients and donors after allogeneic stem cell transplantation. TCRdb re-analysed the RT-PCR reads in MiXCR, keeping a single row per CDR3 protein. The table records about 960,000 distinct CDR3 sequences, 18% of them present only once. Sequencing was done on a sample of blood, either unsorted or a sorted T cell fraction (not recorded which). All receptors derive from a human donor who was either an allogeneic HSCT recipient or a stem cell or donor lymphocyte infusion donor (not recorded which). It is not recorded whose cells these are; they may come from a transplant donor. Both conserved end residues are part of each CDR3. Fields, in order: V gene, J gene, D gene, clone size, CDR3 DNA, CDR3 protein. The D gene is left open where the match is weak. Clone size is given for some rows only: seen once, a few or many times, or a class if the clone is expanded.

>TRBV15|TRBJ1-4|.|few
TGTGCCACCAGCAGAGATCTCAGGGAAAAACTGTTTTTT
CATSRDLREKLFF
>TRBV7-9|TRBJ1-1|.|.
TGTGCCAGCAGCTTAGCGGCGGCCGGGGCCTTGGCTTTCTTT
CASSLAAAGALAFF
>TRBV29-1|TRBJ2-7|.|few
TGCAGCGTTCCTGGGACGTGGGTGAGCTCCTACGAGCAGTACTTC
CSVPGTWVSSYEQYF
>TRBV20-1|TRBJ2-3|.|.
TGCAGTGCTAGGACTATTAGCACAGATACGCAGTATTTT
CSARTISTDTQYF
>TRBV7-2|TRBJ2-2|TRBD2|few
TGTGCCAGCAGCCTCAATAGCGGGGGGGCCGGCGGGGAGCTGTTTTTT
CASSLNSGGAGGELFF
>TRBV7-9|TRBJ1-1|.|few
TGTGCCAGCAGCATACAGACCCGGGGGAACACTGAAGCTTTCTTT
CASSIQTRGNTEAFF
>TRBV6-5|TRBJ2-7|.|few
TGTGCCAGCAGTTACAATTCCGGGACGGTATCCTACGAGCAGTACTTC
CASSYNSGTVSYEQYF
>TRBV20-1|TRBJ1-1|.|.
TGCAGTGCTAGGACTCCACATACCCGATCTGAAGCTTTCTTT
CSARTPHTRSEAFF
>TRBV20-1|TRBJ2-3|TRBD1|.
TGCAGTGCTAGCCTGGACAGGGGTTTAACAGATACGCAGTATTTT
CSASLDRGLTDTQYF
>TRBV7-2|TRBJ2-2|.|many
TGTGCCAGCAGCTTACAGGGCTGGGAGCTGTTTTTT
CASSLQGWELFF
>TRBV9|TRBJ2-6|.|few
TGTGCCAGCAATGGGGAGTGGGGACGACCGAATACTGGGGCCAACGTCCTGACTTTC
CASNGEWGRPNTGANVLTF
>TRBV29-1|TRBJ2-3|TRBD2|.
TGCAGCGTTGATGGGGGGGAGGGACCCACCAATACGCAGTATTTT
CSVDGGEGPTNTQYF
>TRBV6-2/TRBV6-3|TRBJ2-3|TRBD2|.
TGTGCCAGCAGTTCCCCCGCGGGTAGCGGGAGGGGCACAGATACGCAGTATTTT
CASSSPAGSGRGTDTQYF
>TRBV4-3|TRBJ2-1|TRBD2|.
TGCGCCAGCAGCCAAGATATCAAGGATAGCGGGGGTGAGCAGTTCTTC
CASSQDIKDSGGEQFF
>TRBV12-3/TRBV12-4|TRBJ1-6|.|few
TGTGCCAGCAGTTTATCACAGGGCGCATATTCACCCCTCCACTTT
CASSLSQGAYSPLHF
>TRBV27|TRBJ1-2|.|.
TGTGCCAGCAGCCAACGGGGGGAGAGGGCTAACTATGGCTACACCTTC
CASSQRGERANYGYTF
>TRBV6-2/TRBV6-3|TRBJ2-1|TRBD1|few
TGTGCCAGCAGTTATCCGACAGGGGGCGCTGGGAATGAGCAGTTCTTC
CASSYPTGGAGNEQFF
>TRBV6-1|TRBJ1-6|.|few
TGTGCCAGCAGTCCCGGACGTACGGAGAATTCACCCCTCCACTTT
CASSPGRTENSPLHF
>TRBV7-3|TRBJ2-2|TRBD2|.
TGTGCCAGCAGCCCCACTAGCGGGAAGAACACCGGGGAGCTGTTTTTT
CASSPTSGKNTGELFF
>TRBV12-3/TRBV12-4|TRBJ1-2|.|few
TGTGCCAGCAGTTTCCCGGGACCTATCTATGGCTACACCTTC
CASSFPGPIYGYTF
>TRBV2|TRBJ2-5|.|many
TGTGCCAGCAGTCCTCCTGCAGAGACCCAGTACTTC
CASSPPAETQYF
>TRBV2|TRBJ2-7|.|.
TGTGCCAGCAGTTCCCGGATTCCTGGGGTCGAGCAGTACTTC
CASSSRIPGVEQYF
>TRBV5-1|TRBJ2-7|TRBD1|few
TGCGCCAGCAGCTTTGGGACAGGGGTCCACGAGCAGTACTTC
CASSFGTGVHEQYF
>TRBV29-1|TRBJ2-7|.|.
TGCAGCGTTGAATTTAGGGACGAGCAGTACTTC
CSVEFRDEQYF
>TRBV18|TRBJ1-2|.|few
TGTGCCAGCTCACCACCGGGGGAGGGCGCCTACTATGGCTACACCTTC
CASSPPGEGAYYGYTF
>TRBV15|TRBJ1-5|.|.
TGTGCCACCAGCCCCAGTCGCAATCAGCCCCAGCATTTT
CATSPSRNQPQHF
>TRBV30|TRBJ2-3|TRBD2|.
TGTGCCTGGAGTGTAGGCGGGAGTCCAGATACGCAGTATTTT
CAWSVGGSPDTQYF
>TRBV14|TRBJ2-3|.|few
TGTGCCAGCAGCCAAGATGGAGGCGGATTCACAGATACGCAGTATTTT
CASSQDGGGFTDTQYF
>TRBV5-1|TRBJ2-3|TRBD2|many
TGCGCCAGCAGCTTGGGCGGGAGTGCAGATACGCAGTATTTT
CASSLGGSADTQYF
>TRBV4-3|TRBJ2-1|.|.
TGCGCCAGCAGCCAAGAAAGGACGACCTACAATGAGCAGTTCTTC
CASSQERTTYNEQFF
>TRBV12-3/TRBV12-4|TRBJ1-1|.|few
TGTGCCAGCACTATCGCGCCTGTCATTCAGGGTCCTGAAGCTTTCTTT
CASTIAPVIQGPEAFF
>TRBV6-2/TRBV6-3|TRBJ2-3|.|.
TGTGCCAGCAGTCCAGTGGGGACCACAGATACGCAGTATTTT
CASSPVGTTDTQYF
>TRBV9|TRBJ1-3|TRBD1|many
TGTGCCAGCAGCCCCAGACAGGGCTCTGGAAACACCATATATTTT
CASSPRQGSGNTIYF
>TRBV20-1|TRBJ1-2|.|.
TGCAGTGCAAAGAAACAGGGTACCTATGGCTACACCTTC
CSAKKQGTYGYTF
>TRBV15|TRBJ1-1|.|.
TGTGCCACCGCCAGACAGGATGGCACTGAAGCTTTCTTT
CATARQDGTEAFF
>TRBV18|TRBJ2-7|.|many
TGTGCCAGCTCACCCACCGGGGACGGGCGCTACGAGCAGTACTTC
CASSPTGDGRYEQYF
>TRBV20-1|TRBJ2-4|TRBD2|.
TGCAGTGCTAGAGATGGCCGGGGGGGCAAAAACATTCAGTACTTC
CSARDGRGGKNIQYF
>TRBV12-3/TRBV12-4|TRBJ2-1|.|many
TGTGCCAGCAGTTTATTCGGAACGAACAATGAGCAGTTCTTC
CASSLFGTNNEQFF
>TRBV15|TRBJ2-3|TRBD2|.
TGTGCCACCAGCAGGGTCATAGCGGGAGGGCCAGATACGCAGTATTTT
CATSRVIAGGPDTQYF
>TRBV24-1|TRBJ2-5|TRBD2|few
TGTGCCACCGGGAGCGGGAGAAAAGAGACCCAGTACTTC
CATGSGRKETQYF
>TRBV12-3/TRBV12-4|TRBJ2-1|TRBD2|many
TGTGCCAGCAGCCTACTAGCGGGAGGGAGGCATGAGCAGTTCTTC
CASSLLAGGRHEQFF
>TRBV9|TRBJ2-7|TRBD2|few
TGTGCCAGCAGCCTCGATGGAGCGGGGGGTTTATACGAGCAGTACTTC
CASSLDGAGGLYEQYF
>TRBV29-1|TRBJ1-2|.|.
TGCAGCGTCCGAGAGAGTGGCTACACCTTC
CSVRESGYTF
>TRBV7-6|TRBJ2-7|.|.
TGTGCCAGCAGCTCCCACCCGCGGGACGGCGAGCAGTACTTC
CASSSHPRDGEQYF
>TRBV3-1|TRBJ2-5|.|.
TGTGCCAGCACTTCGACAGGTTCTCCATGGGAGACCCAGTACTTC
CASTSTGSPWETQYF
>TRBV9|TRBJ2-3|.|.
TGTGCCAGCAGCGTCTCTCTGGGACTCGGAGATACGCAGTATTTT
CASSVSLGLGDTQYF
>TRBV12-3/TRBV12-4|TRBJ1-1|.|.
TGTGCCAGCAGTTTTTTCGTCTCTCGCGTTTTGACAGCGAACACTGAAGCTTTCTTT
CASSFFVSRVLTANTEAFF
>TRBV6-1|TRBJ1-1|TRBD1|.
TGTGCCAGCAGTGTCAGACAGGGATCTGAAGCTTTCTTT
CASSVRQGSEAFF
>TRBV24-1|TRBJ2-2|TRBD1|few
TGTGCCACCAGTCACGGGACAGGGGGCACCGGGGAGCTGTTTTTT
CATSHGTGGTGELFF
>TRBV24-1|TRBJ2-1|TRBD1|few
TGTGCCACCAGTGATTCCAGGACAGGGAGTTTGGGTTATGAGCAGTTCTTC
CATSDSRTGSLGYEQFF
>TRBV5-1|TRBJ2-2|TRBD2|.
TGCGCCAGCAGCTTAGGGACTAGTCGAAACATCGGGGAGCTGTTTTTT
CASSLGTSRNIGELFF
>TRBV27|TRBJ1-5|.|.
TGTGCCAGCAGACTCCGCCCCCCCACCGGAGCCCAGCATTTT
CASRLRPPTGAQHF
>TRBV6-2/TRBV6-3|TRBJ2-7|TRBD1|few
TGTGCCAGCAGACCCAGGACAGGGAGGTACGACGAGCAGTACTTC
CASRPRTGRYDEQYF